This T cell receptor beta chain was sequenced during a study of human T cells and chemical hapten exposure. Across the study: Each week of the approximately 23-week study, patients had diphenylcyclopropenone applied to the scalp.

This sample's time point: patch test 3, about 24 weeks after DPC sensitization. The treatment denotes: therapeutic diphenylcyclopropenone sensitization with weekly scalp DPC. TCRdb itself ran the RACE reads through MiXCR, one entry per CDR3 protein. Here the sample spans about 160,000 distinct CDR3 sequences, 25% to 35% being singletons. A remark on this clonotype: Its matching antigen is unknown.

The study, taken as a whole, reports: All donors were alopecia patients, so their immunity may differ from that of healthy people.

J lost 3 bases, V lost 6 bases, and 11 bases had no gene match. The CDR3 has 18 residues. Per the germline V gene, CDR1 is SNHLY and CDR2 is FYNNEI. V gene TRBV2 combines with J gene TRBJ2-3, with 14 nucleotides matching TRBD2. Sequencing used whole blood, obtained in connection with sensitization to the hapten diphenylcyclopropenone (DPC). The receptor comes from a woman in her late teens or twenties with alopecia areata. Some clones in this sample may be carry-over from other donors' samples. Written as DNA, the CDR3 is TGTGCCAGCAGATCCGGGACTAGCGGGAGTAAGGCGACAGATACGCAGTATTTT. This gives the protein CASRSGTSGSKATDTQYF.